The T cell receptor (beta chain) described here comes from a study of a mutant IDH1 vaccine in newly diagnosed glioma. The time point: baseline, week 1 (first vaccination visit). The treatment here: pre-vaccination baseline after standard-of-care therapy. A remark on this clone: Its antigen is currently unknown.

Sequencing used immunoSEQ multiplex PCR; TCRdb keeps in-frame clones, though not all of them. The table shows about 96,000 clones, with over 75% occurring only once. Germline V gene lookup returns CDR1 KGHSH and CDR2 LQKENI. V lost 3 bases, J lost 3 bases, and 8 bases stayed unmatched. This CDR3 spans 16 amino acids. General study results and limits: Seemingly, pseudoprogression had no relation to changes in the top peripheral T cell clonotypes.

Specimen: PBMCs, collected from a glioma patient treated with radiotherapy, temozolomide or both. The source of this sequence is a middle-aged man with glioma. The rearrangement uses TRBV18 and TRBJ1-2, with 9 bases identical to TRBD1. The CDR3 DNA follows: TGTGCCAGCTCACCCCCAACCGGGACAGGGCACTATGGCTACACCTTC. Translated: CASSPPTGTGHYGYTF.